The next 4 T cell receptor beta chains were all read from a single sample in a study of cytomegalovirus exposure and HLA in healthy donors. In the PCR, 60 Vbeta and 13 Jbeta primers were used. Assay: immunoSEQ multiplex PCR; the TCRdb copy retains only in-frame clones and omits some. The ten top clones account for about 0.9%, within a sample of 200,000 to 250,000 clones. The sample taken for sequencing was PBMCs. These TCRs come from a woman in her 30s in good health and CMV-seropositive.

The V gene is TRBV2, the J gene TRBJ2-1; D might be TRBD1 (6 bases). The V gene lost 6 bases and the J gene lost 0 bases, with 12 bases spanning the gap. CDR1 and CDR2 (germline): SNHLY, FYNNEI. The CDR3 sequence is 15 residues long. The CDR3 region is CASRRGQYSYNEQFF. The CDR3 DNA reads TGTGCCAGCAGACGGGGACAATACTCCTACAATGAGCAGTTCTTC.

The V and J genes are TRBV29-1 and TRBJ2-7; 7 bases line up with TRBD1. The CDR3 is 14 residues long. J lost 5 bases, V lost 4 bases, and 11 bases had no gene match. Germline-derived CDR1 and CDR2 are SQVTM and ANQGSEA. CDR3 DNA sequence: TGCAGCGTTGTTGGGGGTAAGGGGGCCAACGAGCAGTACTTC. Residues: CSVVGGKGANEQYF.

This chain uses TRBV7-2 with TRBJ1-1; TRBD1 matches at 9 bases. V lost 4 bases to trimming and J lost 3 bases; unmatched junction nucleotides: 6. Germline-derived CDR1 and CDR2 are SGHTA and FQGNSA. This CDR3 has 15 amino acids. CDR3 DNA sequence: TGTGCCAGCAGCTCCGGGACAGGGATTCACACTGAAGCTTTCTTT. Translation gives CASSSGTGIHTEAFF.

This rearrangement joins TRBV29-1 to TRBJ2-2; 8 bases agree with TRBD2. The CDR3 contains 15 residues. Germline V gene lookup returns CDR1 SQVTM and CDR2 ANQGSEA. With V trimmed by 3 bases and J by 2 bases, 5 bases remained unmatched. Written as DNA, the CDR3 is TGCAGCGTTGAGCCAGCGGGGGTAAACACCGGGGAGCTGTTTTTT. The encoded protein is CSVEPAGVNTGELFF.